Shown below are 14 T cell receptor beta chains from a single sample sequenced in a study of blood T cell repertoires in COVID-19. Generated by immunoSEQ multiplex PCR, the TCRdb table keeps only in-frame clones and is missing some. This sample has over 150,000 clones, with 70% to 80% found just once. Sequencing was done on a sample of PBMCs or T cells enriched from blood (not recorded which). The receptors here all came from a woman aged 45 to 65 who had recovered from COVID-19.

The chain employs TRBV5-4 and TRBJ2-1; D is uncertain. Germline V CDR1 and CDR2: SGHNT, YYREEE (reference sequence). V lost 0 bases to trimming and J lost 9 bases, with 4 bases between them. The CDR3 is 11 residues long. CDR3 loop: CASSLALEQFF. The CDR3 region has the DNA TGTGCCAGCAGCTTGGCCCTTGAGCAGTTCTTC. Supplemented by reference TRBV5-4 and TRBJ2-1, the full variable domain reads ETGVTQSPTHLIKTRGQQVTLRCSSQSGHNTVSWYQQALGQGPQFIFQYYREEENGRGNFPPRFSGLQFPNYSSELNVNALELDDSALYLCASSLALEQFFGPGTRLTVL.

The V gene is TRBV7-2, the J gene TRBJ1-2; D remains ambiguous. V dropped 1 base and J dropped 0 bases, with 6 bases sitting between them. Germline V lookup: CDR1 SGHTA, CDR2 FQGNSA. The CDR3 totals 14 residues. The CDR3 spells CASSLDGANYGYTF. CDR3 in DNA: TGTGCCAGCAGCTTAGACGGTGCTAACTATGGCTACACCTTC.

This chain uses TRBV5-6 with TRBJ2-1; tentative D call: TRBD2 (5 bases). The germline gives CDR1 SGHDT, CDR2 YYEEEE. The CDR3 runs to 14 residues. V lost 4 bases, J lost 10 bases, and 18 bases lay in between. CDR3 in amino acids: CASSPRNDYYEQFF. The CDR3 region has the DNA TGTGCCAGCAGCCCCAGAAATGACTATTACGAGCAGTTCTTC.

There are a few counts of this clone. The genes are TRBV14 and TRBJ2-7, with TRBD1 as a possible D gene (5 bases). This CDR3 contains 16 residues. Germline lookup yields CDR1 SGHDN and CDR2 FVKESK. Trimming took off 3 bases at V and 0 bases at J, with 15 bases between the two ends. The DNA for the CDR3 is TGTGCCAGCAGCCAGATTAAGTGGGGCAGCTCCTACGAGCAGTACTTC. This sequence encodes CASSQIKWGSSYEQYF. The complete variable domain, with remaining parts taken from reference TRBV14 and TRBJ2-7, reads EAGVTQFPSHSVIEKGQTVTLRCDPISGHDNLYWYRRVMGKEIKFLLHFVKESKQDESGMPNNRFLAERTGGTYSTLKVQPAELEDSGVYFCASSQIKWGSSYEQYFGPGTRLTVT.

V usage is TRBV5-1 and J usage is TRBJ2-1; no reliable D call. Germline V CDR1 and CDR2: SGHRS, YFSETQ. Trimming shortened V by 3 bases and J by 0 bases, and 7 bases separated the two germline ends. This CDR3 contains 14 residues. CDR3 in DNA: TGCGCCAGCAGCTCCCCCTCCTCCTACAATGAGCAGTTCTTC. It translates to CASSSPSSYNEQFF.

The rearrangement links TRBV30 to TRBJ1-6, with 7 bases that match TRBD1. Per germline, CDR1 GTSNPN and CDR2 SVGIG (reference sequence). This CDR3 is built from 14 residues. After removal of 0 bases from V and 5 bases from J, the junction contained 1 base not matched to a gene. The CDR3 here is CAWSVGQNNSPLHF. The CDR3 region has the DNA TGTGCCTGGAGTGTGGGACAGAATAATTCACCCCTCCACTTT.

The chain has TRBV30 and TRBJ2-7, with TRBD2 as a possible D gene (5 bases). The CDR3 is made up of 14 amino acids. V was pared by 4 bases and J by 4 bases, with 17 bases between. Germline V CDR1 and CDR2: GTSNPN, SVGIG (reference sequence). The CDR3 is CAWTRRTVAYEQYF. CDR3 nucleotide sequence: TGTGCCTGGACCAGGAGGACTGTGGCGTACGAGCAGTACTTC. Full variable domain (missing parts from reference TRBV30 and TRBJ2-7): SQTIHQWPATLVQPVGSPLSLECTVEGTSNPNLYWYRQAAGRGLQLLFYSVGIGQISSEVPQNLSASRPQDRQFILSSKKLLLSDSGFYLCAWTRRTVAYEQYFGPGTRLTVT.

This clone was recorded a few times. The chain couples TRBV18 to TRBJ2-5, with 8 bases matching TRBD1. The trim removed 2 bases at V and 4 bases at J, leaving 0 bases unmatched. CDR1 KGHSH and CDR2 LQKENI come from the germline V gene. This CDR3 is 13 amino acids long. This CDR3 reads CASSPGTGETQYF. The CDR3 DNA follows: TGTGCCAGCTCACCAGGGACAGGAGAGACCCAGTACTTC. Variable domain in full (rest from reference TRBV18 and TRBJ2-5): NAGVMQNPRHLVRRRGQEARLRCSPMKGHSHVYWYRQLPEEGLKFMVYLQKENIIDESGMPKERFSAEFPKEGPSILRIQQVVRGDSAAYFCASSPGTGETQYFGPGTRLLVL.

The chain couples TRBV15 to TRBJ1-2; D call uncertain. This CDR3 has 14 amino acids. From germline, CDR1 is LNHNV and CDR2 YYDKDF (reference sequence). The germline V and J ends were trimmed by 0 bases and 8 bases, with 13 bases remaining between them. The CDR3 sequence: CATSREDYQAGYTF. The DNA for the CDR3 is TGTGCCACCAGCAGAGAGGATTACCAGGCGGGCTACACCTTC.

The chain employs TRBV7-9 and TRBJ2-7; TRBD2 aligns across 8 bases. CDR3 length: 15 residues. Germline V gene lookup returns CDR1 SEHNR and CDR2 FQNEAQ (reference sequence). Trimming cost V 5 bases and J 2 bases; bases outside gene matches: 8. The CDR3 DNA follows: TGTGCCAGCAGCCCGGGGGGGATGATAGCCTACGAGCAGTACTTC. It translates to CASSPGGMIAYEQYF.

The chain combines TRBV11-1 with TRBJ2-1; D is unclear. Per the germline V gene, CDR1 is SGHAT and CDR2 is FQDESV (reference sequence). The CDR3 runs to 15 residues. The ends were cut back, 5 bases at V and 6 bases at J, with 17 bases in the middle. This chain's CDR3 is CASSPRVDPGNEQFF. DNA of the CDR3: TGTGCCAGCAGCCCACGGGTCGACCCGGGCAATGAGCAGTTCTTC.

The sample holds a few counts of this clone. Other DNA variants within this sample encode the same CDR3. This chain connects TRBV5-4 to TRBJ2-2; maybe TRBD2 (6 bases). Germline V gene sequence: CDR1 SGHNT, CDR2 YYREEE (reference sequence). V was pared by 4 bases and J by 5 bases, with 12 bases between. The CDR3 spans 14 residues. The chain's CDR3 is CASSPGVATGELFF. DNA of the CDR3: TGTGCCAGCAGCCCGGGAGTGGCGACCGGGGAGCTGTTTTTT. The full variable domain, rest sourced from reference TRBV5-4 and TRBJ2-2, is ETGVTQSPTHLIKTRGQQVTLRCSSQSGHNTVSWYQQALGQGPQFIFQYYREEENGRGNFPPRFSGLQFPNYSSELNVNALELDDSALYLCASSPGVATGELFFGEGSRLTVL.

Only one count was recorded for this clone. Here the CDR3 reads CASSLWTGEDYGYTF. CDR3 nucleotide sequence: TGTGCCAGCAGCCTCTGGACAGGGGAAGACTATGGCTACACCTTC. This chain links TRBV6-5 with TRBJ1-2; 9 bases agree with TRBD1. After removal of 6 bases from V and 3 bases from J, the junction contained 8 bases not matched to a gene. The CDR3 extends over 15 amino acids. Germline V gene data show CDR1 as MNHEY and CDR2 as SVGAGI.

The chain carries TRBV18 and TRBJ2-3; TRBD2 matches at 10 bases. Trimming at V came to 1 base and at J to 4 bases, leaving 2 bases not matched to a gene. Germline CDR1 KGHSH, CDR2 LQKENI. The CDR3 consists of 15 residues. CDR3 nucleotides: TGTGCCAGCTCACCACTAGCGGGAGGTCCAGATACGCAGTATTTT. It yields the protein CASSPLAGGPDTQYF. The variable domain in full, completed from reference TRBV18 and TRBJ2-3, reads NAGVMQNPRHLVRRRGQEARLRCSPMKGHSHVYWYRQLPEEGLKFMVYLQKENIIDESGMPKERFSAEFPKEGPSILRIQQVVRGDSAAYFCASSPLAGGPDTQYFGPGTRLTVL.